The rows below give T cell receptor beta chains drawn from one sample of a study of beta chain features in type 1 diabetes. Some clones are missing from TCRdb's copy, which holds only in-frame ones; the method was immunoSEQ multiplex PCR. The sample contains hundreds of thousands of clones, 10% to 15% of which appear only once. The sequenced sample consisted of naive CD4+ T cells from blood. These receptors came from a man aged 18 to 29 in good health. Both conserved end residues are part of each CDR3. D genes are given only for firm matches. The listing skips clone size in some rows; elsewhere it reads once, few, many or a size class.

J: TRBJ1-3
size: .
D: TRBD1
V: TRBV9
CDR3: CASSGRTGGADTIYF
DNA: TGTGCCAGCAGCGGAAGGACAGGGGGCGCAGACACCATATATTTT

J: TRBJ1-1
size: few
D: .
V: TRBV12-5
CDR3: CASGYRVGTEAFF
DNA: TGTGCTAGTGGTTACAGGGTGGGCACTGAAGCTTTCTTT

J: TRBJ1-5
size: .
D: TRBD1
V: TRBV7-2
CDR3: CASSKQTGANQPQHF
DNA: TGTGCCAGCAGCAAGCAGACAGGGGCCAATCAGCCCCAGCATTTT

J: TRBJ2-5
size: few
D: TRBD2
V: TRBV5-1
CDR3: CASSFKLAGGETQYF
DNA: TGCGCCAGCAGCTTTAAACTAGCGGGAGGTGAGACCCAGTACTTC

J: TRBJ2-3
size: .
D: .
V: TRBV7-2
CDR3: CASSSRGPSTDTQYF
DNA: TGTGCCAGCAGCTCCCGGGGTCCCAGCACAGATACGCAGTATTTT

J: TRBJ2-1
size: many
D: TRBD2
V: TRBV19
CDR3: CASSLAGSTYNEQFF
DNA: TGTGCCAGTAGCCTAGCGGGATCTACCTACAATGAGCAGTTCTTC

J: TRBJ2-7
size: .
D: .
V: TRBV29-1
CDR3: CSAAGADDEQYF
DNA: TGCAGCGCCGCCGGAGCCGACGACGAGCAGTACTTC

J: TRBJ1-2
size: few
D: .
V: TRBV10-3
CDR3: CAISESQEILTF
DNA: TGTGCCATCAGTGAGTCTCAAGAAATTCTAACCTTC

J: TRBJ2-5
size: .
D: TRBD2
V: TRBV5-1
CDR3: CASSLSLAGGDQYF
DNA: TGCGCCAGCAGCTTGAGCCTAGCGGGAGGAGACCAGTACTTC

J: TRBJ1-2
size: .
D: .
V: TRBV30
CDR3: CAWSVGGYGYTF
DNA: TGTGCCTGGAGTGTAGGCGGCTATGGCTACACCTTC

J: TRBJ2-7
size: few
D: TRBD2
V: TRBV7-9
CDR3: CASSLSGAYEQYF
DNA: TGTGCCAGCAGCTTAAGCGGGGCCTACGAGCAGTACTTC

J: TRBJ2-1
size: .
D: .
V: TRBV5-4
CDR3: CASSLGTPRRVAYNEQFF
DNA: TGTGCCAGCAGCTTGGGGACTCCACGGCGGGTAGCCTACAATGAGCAGTTCTTC

J: TRBJ2-7
size: few
D: TRBD1
V: TRBV7-9
CDR3: CASSAGTAPYEQYF
DNA: TGTGCCAGCAGCGCCGGGACAGCCCCCTACGAGCAGTACTTC

J: TRBJ2-1
size: .
D: .
V: TRBV6-5
CDR3: CASSIHFRVYNEQFF
DNA: TGTGCCAGCAGCATTCACTTCCGCGTCTACAATGAGCAGTTCTTC